The clone carrying this T cell receptor (beta chain) was observed a handful of times. This entry belongs to a study of CD8+ T cells in alopecia areata. RNA, once extracted, was reverse transcribed into cDNA for use as the sequencing template. Here immunoSEQ multiplex PCR was the method, and the copy in TCRdb shows in-frame clones only, minus some. The sample contains about 210,000 clones, more than 55% of which appear only once. As for treatment: oral pan-JAK inhibitor, 5-10 mg twice daily. The CDR3 is 16 amino acids. The germline V gene has CDR1 SQVTM and CDR2 ANQGSEA. Germline trimming cut 1 base from V and 3 bases from J; bases unmatched to any gene: 12.

The sequenced sample was CD4+ T cells sorted from blood, obtained between weeks 43 and 45, from a patient treated with tofacitinib. The source is a human donor with alopecia areata. V gene TRBV29-1 combines with J gene TRBJ2-7; the match to TRBD2 covers 7 bases. CDR3 in DNA: TGCAGCGTTGAAGTCTACCACGCTAGCGGTGGCTACGAGCAGTACTTC. It specifies CSVEVYHASGGYEQYF.